This note documents a single T cell receptor (beta chain) sequence. Produced via immunoSEQ multiplex PCR; TCRdb's table is partial and in-frame only. The top ten clones hold about 0.36% of a sample with under 60,000 clones, about 90% of them seen once. This record belongs to a study of T cell changes during pregnancy in multiple sclerosis. The CDR3 runs to 16 residues. CDR1 and CDR2 from the germline V gene are SGHTA and FQGTGA. With V trimmed by 2 bases and J by 7 bases, 8 bases remained unmatched. The specimen was CD4+ T cells from peripheral blood mononuclear cells, collected in the second trimester of pregnancy. V gene TRBV7-3 combines with J gene TRBJ2-1, with 10 bases fitting TRBD1. This TCR was recovered from a female donor in good health, enrolled as a control in a pregnancy study. CDR3 nucleotides: TGTGCCAGCAGCTTATCCGGGACAGGGGTAAGGAATGAGCAGTTCTTC. Its protein is CASSLSGTGVRNEQFF.